This TCR beta chain was sequenced during a study of blood T cell repertoires in COVID-19. Profiling relied on immunoSEQ multiplex PCR, and the TCRdb table lists in-frame clones only, not all of them. The sample shows more than 200,000 clones, roughly 91% of them seen only once. Germline V gives CDR1 KGHDR, CDR2 SFDVKD. CDR3 length equals 14 residues. V was clipped by 9 bases and J by 12 bases, with 23 bases between them. This clone was observed at least ten times. Specimen: PBMCs or T cells enriched from blood (not recorded which). This sequence joins TRBV24-1 and TRBJ2-1; D ambiguous. The receptor comes from a man between 25 and 39 years old in a cohort exposed to, infected with or recovered from COVID-19 (not recorded which). Here the CDR3 reads CATAIGSDSFGQFF. As DNA, the CDR3 is TGTGCCACCGCGATAGGTTCTGACTCTTTCGGGCAGTTCTTC.